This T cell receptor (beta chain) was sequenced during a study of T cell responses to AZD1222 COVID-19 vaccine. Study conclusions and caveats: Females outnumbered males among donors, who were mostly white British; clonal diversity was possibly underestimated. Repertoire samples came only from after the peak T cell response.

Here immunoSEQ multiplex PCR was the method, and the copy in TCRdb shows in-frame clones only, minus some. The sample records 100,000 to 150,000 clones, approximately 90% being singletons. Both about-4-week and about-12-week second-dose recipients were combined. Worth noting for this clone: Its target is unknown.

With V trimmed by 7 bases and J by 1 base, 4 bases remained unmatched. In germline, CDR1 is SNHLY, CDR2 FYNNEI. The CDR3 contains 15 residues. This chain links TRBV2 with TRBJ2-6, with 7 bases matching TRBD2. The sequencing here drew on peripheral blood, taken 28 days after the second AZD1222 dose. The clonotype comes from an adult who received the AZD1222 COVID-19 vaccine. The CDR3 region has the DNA TGTGCCAGCAATGTCGGGGGGTCTGGGGCCAACGTCCTGACTTTC. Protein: CASNVGGSGANVLTF.